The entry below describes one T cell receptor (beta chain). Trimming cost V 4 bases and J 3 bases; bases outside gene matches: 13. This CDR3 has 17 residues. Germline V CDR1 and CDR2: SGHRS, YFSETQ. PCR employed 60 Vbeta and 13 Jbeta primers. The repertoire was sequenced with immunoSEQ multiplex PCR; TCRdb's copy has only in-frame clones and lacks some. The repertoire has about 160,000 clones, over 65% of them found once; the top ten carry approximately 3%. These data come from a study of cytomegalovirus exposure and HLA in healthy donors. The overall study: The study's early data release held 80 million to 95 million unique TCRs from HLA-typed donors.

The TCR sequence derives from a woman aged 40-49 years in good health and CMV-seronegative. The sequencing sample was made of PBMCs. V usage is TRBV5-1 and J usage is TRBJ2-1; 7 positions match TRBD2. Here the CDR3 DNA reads TGCGCCAGCAGCGTAATCGTGGGGGGGATGGGCTACAATGAGCAGTTCTTC. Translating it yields CASSVIVGGMGYNEQFF.